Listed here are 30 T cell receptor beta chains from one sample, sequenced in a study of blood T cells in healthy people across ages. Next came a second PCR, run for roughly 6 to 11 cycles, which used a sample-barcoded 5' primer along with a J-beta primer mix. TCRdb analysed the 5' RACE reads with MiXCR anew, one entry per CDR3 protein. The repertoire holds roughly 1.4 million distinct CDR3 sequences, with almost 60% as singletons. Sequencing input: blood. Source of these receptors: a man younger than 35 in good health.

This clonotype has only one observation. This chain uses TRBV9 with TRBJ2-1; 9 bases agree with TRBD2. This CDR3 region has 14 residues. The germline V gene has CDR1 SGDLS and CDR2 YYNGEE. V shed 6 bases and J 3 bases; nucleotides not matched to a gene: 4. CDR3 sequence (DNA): TGTGCCAGCACGGCTAGCGGGGACTACAATGAGCAGTTCTTC. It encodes CASTASGDYNEQFF.

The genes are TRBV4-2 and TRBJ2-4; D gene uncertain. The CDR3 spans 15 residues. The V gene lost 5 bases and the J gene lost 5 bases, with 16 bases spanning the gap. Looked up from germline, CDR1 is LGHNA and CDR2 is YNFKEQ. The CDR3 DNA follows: TGTGCCAGCAGCTTCAGGCCAGCAAGGGAAAACATTCAGTACTTC. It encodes CASSFRPARENIQYF.

DNA of the CDR3: TGTGCCAGCAGTTACCCGGGCGGGGTGCTGAAGACCCAGTACTTC. This codes for CASSYPGGVLKTQYF. The V call is TRBV6-7, the J call TRBJ2-5, with D tentatively TRBD2 (6 bases). TRBV6-7 is an open reading frame, and its role is uncertain. V shed 2 bases and J shed 6 bases, with 16 bases lying between them. The CDR3 is made up of 15 amino acids.

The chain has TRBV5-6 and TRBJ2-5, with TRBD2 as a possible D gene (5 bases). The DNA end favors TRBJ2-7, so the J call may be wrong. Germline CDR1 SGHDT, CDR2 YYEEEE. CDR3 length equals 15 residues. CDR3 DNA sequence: TGTGCCAGCAGCTTGGTCCCAGGAGGAGTATACGAGCAGTACTTC. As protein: CASSLVPGGVYEQYF.

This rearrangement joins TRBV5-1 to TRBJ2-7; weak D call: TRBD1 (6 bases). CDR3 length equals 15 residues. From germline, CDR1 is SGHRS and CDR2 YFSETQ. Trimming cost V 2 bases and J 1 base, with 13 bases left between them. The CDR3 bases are TGCGCCAGCAGCTTTGTTCAGGGGTATTCCTACGAGCAGTACTTC. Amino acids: CASSFVQGYSYEQYF.

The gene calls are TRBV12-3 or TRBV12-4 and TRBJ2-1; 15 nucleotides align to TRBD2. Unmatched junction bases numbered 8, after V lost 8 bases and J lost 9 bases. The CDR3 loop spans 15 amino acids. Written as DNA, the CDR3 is TGTGCCAGCCGAAGGACTAGCGGGGGGGCAAGTGAGCAGTTCTTC. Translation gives CASRRTSGGASEQFF.

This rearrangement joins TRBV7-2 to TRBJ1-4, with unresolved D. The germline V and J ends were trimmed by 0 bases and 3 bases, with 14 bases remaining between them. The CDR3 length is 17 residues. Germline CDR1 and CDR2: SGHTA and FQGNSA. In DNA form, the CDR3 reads TGTGCCAGCAGCTTAGCGACCACCCGCTCGGCTAATGAAAAACTGTTTTTT. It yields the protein CASSLATTRSANEKLFF.

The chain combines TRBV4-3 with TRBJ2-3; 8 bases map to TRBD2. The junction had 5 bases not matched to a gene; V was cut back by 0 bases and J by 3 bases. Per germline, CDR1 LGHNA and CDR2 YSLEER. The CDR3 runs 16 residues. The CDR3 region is CASSQDSGDVTDTQYF. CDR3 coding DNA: TGCGCCAGCAGCCAAGATAGCGGGGATGTAACAGATACGCAGTATTTT.

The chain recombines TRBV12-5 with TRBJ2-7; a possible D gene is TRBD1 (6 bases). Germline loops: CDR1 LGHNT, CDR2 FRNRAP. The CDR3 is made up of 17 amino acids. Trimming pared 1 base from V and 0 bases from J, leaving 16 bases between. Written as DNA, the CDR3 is TGTGCTAGTGGTTTGGCCACCCAGGGCAGGGGCTCCTACGAGCAGTACTTC. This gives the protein CASGLATQGRGSYEQYF.

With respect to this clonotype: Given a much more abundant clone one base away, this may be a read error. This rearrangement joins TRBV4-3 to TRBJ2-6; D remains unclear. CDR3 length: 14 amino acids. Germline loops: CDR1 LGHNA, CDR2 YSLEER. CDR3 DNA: TGCGCCAGCAGCCAAGGGGCTGGGGTCAACGTCCTGACTTTC. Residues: CASSQGAGVNVLTF.

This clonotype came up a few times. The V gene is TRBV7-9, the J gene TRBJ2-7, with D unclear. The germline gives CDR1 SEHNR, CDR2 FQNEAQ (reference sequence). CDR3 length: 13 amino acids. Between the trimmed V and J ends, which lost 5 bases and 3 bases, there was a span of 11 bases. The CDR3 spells CASSRPLSYEQYF. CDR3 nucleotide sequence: TGTGCCAGCAGCCGCCCACTAAGCTACGAGCAGTACTTC.

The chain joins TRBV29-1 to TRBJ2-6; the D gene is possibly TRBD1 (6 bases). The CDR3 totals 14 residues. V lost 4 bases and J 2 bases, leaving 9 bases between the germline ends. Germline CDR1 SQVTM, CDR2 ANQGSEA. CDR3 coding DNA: TGCAGCGTTGGGGACATAGCTGGGGCCAACGTCCTGACTTTC. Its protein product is CSVGDIAGANVLTF.

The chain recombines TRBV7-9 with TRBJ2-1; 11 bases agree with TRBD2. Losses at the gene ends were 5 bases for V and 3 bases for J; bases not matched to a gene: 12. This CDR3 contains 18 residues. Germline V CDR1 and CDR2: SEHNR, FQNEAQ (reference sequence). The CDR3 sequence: CASSPLWVGTSGYNEQFF. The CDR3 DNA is TGTGCCAGCAGCCCACTGTGGGTGGGGACTAGCGGCTACAATGAGCAGTTCTTC.

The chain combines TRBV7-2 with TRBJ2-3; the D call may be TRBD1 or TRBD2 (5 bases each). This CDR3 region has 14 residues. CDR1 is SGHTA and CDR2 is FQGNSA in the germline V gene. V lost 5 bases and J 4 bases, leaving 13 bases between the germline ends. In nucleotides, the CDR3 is TGTGCCAGCAGCATGAGGGACCACGCAGATACGCAGTATTTT. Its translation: CASSMRDHADTQYF. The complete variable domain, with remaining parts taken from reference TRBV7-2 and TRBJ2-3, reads GAGVSQSPSNKVTEKGKDVELRCDPISGHTALYWYRQSLGQGLEFLIYFQGNSAPDKSGLPSDRFSAERTGGSVSTLTIQRTQQEDSAVYLCASSMRDHADTQYFGPGTRLTVL.

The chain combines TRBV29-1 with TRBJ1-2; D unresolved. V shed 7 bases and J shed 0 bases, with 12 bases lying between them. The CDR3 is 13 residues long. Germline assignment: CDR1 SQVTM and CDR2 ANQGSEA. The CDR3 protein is CSARATANYGYTF. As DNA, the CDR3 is TGCAGCGCACGGGCAACCGCTAACTATGGCTACACCTTC.

CDR3 DNA sequence: TGTGCCATCAGTGAAGGACAGGGCCGAGAGACCCAGTACTTC. Translated, it gives CAISEGQGRETQYF. The chain is built from TRBV10-3 and TRBJ2-5, with 8 bases that match TRBD1. This CDR3 has 14 amino acids. Germline V gives CDR1 ENHRY, CDR2 SYGVKD. With 3 bases clipped from V and 4 bases from J, the junction kept 4 bases outside the gene matches.

This CDR3 reads CSVEATGGSGEAFF. CDR3 bases: TGCAGCGTTGAAGCTACAGGGGGCTCGGGGGAGGCTTTCTTT. J is TRBJ1-1 and V is TRBV29-1, with 9 bases fitting TRBD1. V lost 1 base and J lost 11; bases outside the gene matches: 11. The CDR3 consists of 14 residues. Germline lookup yields CDR1 SQVTM and CDR2 ANQGSEA.

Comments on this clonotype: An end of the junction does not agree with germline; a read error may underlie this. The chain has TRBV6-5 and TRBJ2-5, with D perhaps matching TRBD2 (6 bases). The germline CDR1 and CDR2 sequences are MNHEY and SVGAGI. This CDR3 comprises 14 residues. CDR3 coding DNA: TGTGCCAACAGTTATGCGGGAAATCAAGAGACCCAGTACTTC. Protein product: CANSYAGNQETQYF.

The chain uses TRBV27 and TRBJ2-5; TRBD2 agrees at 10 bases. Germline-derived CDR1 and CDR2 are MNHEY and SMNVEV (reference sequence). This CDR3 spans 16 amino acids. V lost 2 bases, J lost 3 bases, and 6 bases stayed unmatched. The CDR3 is CASSLVASGSEETQYF. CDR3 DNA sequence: TGTGCCAGCAGTTTAGTGGCTAGCGGGAGTGAAGAGACCCAGTACTTC.

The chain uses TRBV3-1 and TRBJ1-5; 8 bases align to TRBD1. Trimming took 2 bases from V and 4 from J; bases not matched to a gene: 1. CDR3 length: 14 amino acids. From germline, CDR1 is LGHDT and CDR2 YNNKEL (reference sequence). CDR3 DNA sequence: TGTGCCAGCAGCCAATGGACAGGGAATCAGCCCCAGCATTTT. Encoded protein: CASSQWTGNQPQHF.

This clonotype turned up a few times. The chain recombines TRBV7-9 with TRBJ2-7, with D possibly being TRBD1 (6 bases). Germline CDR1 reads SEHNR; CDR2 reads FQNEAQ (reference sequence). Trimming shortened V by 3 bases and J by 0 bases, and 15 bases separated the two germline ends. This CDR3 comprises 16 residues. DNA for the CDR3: TGTGCCAGCAGCTTGTTAGGACAGTCCGCCTCCTACGAGCAGTACTTC. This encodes CASSLLGQSASYEQYF.

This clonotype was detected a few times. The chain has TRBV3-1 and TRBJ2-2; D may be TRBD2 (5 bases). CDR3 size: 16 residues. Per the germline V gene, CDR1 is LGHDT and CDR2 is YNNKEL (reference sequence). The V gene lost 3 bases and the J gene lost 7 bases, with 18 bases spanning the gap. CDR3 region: CASSQDAGIDVGELFF. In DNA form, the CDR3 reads TGTGCCAGCAGCCAGGATGCGGGTATTGACGTCGGGGAGCTGTTTTTT. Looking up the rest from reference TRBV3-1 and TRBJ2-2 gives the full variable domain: DTAVSQTPKYLVTQMGNDKSIKCEQNLGHDTMYWYKQDSKKFLKIMFSYNNKELIINETVPNRFSPKSPDKAHLNLHINSLELGDSAVYFCASSQDAGIDVGELFFGEGSRLTVL.

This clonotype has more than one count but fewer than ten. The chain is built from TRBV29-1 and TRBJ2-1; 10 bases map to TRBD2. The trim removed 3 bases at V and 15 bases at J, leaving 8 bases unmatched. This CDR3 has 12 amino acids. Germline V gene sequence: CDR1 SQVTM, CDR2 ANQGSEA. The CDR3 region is CSVELAGGEGFF. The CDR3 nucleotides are TGCAGCGTTGAGTTAGCGGGAGGTGAGGGGTTCTTC.

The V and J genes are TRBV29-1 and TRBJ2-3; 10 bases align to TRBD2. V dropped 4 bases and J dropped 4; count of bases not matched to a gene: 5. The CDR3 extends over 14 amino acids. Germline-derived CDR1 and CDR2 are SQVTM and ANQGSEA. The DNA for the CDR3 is TGCAGCGTTGTGCCTAGCGGGAGTTCAGATACGCAGTATTTT. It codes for CSVVPSGSSDTQYF.

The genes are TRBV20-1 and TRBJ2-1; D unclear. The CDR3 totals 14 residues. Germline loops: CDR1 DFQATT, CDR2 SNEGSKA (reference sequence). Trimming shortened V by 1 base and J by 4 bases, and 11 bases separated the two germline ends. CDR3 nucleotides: TGCAGTGCTAGAGCAAAGGTGTCATACAATGAGCAGTTCTTC. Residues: CSARAKVSYNEQFF.

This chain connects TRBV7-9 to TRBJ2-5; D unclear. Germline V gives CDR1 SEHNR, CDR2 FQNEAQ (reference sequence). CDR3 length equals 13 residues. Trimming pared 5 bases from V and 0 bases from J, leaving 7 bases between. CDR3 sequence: CASSAFNQETQYF. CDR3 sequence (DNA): TGTGCCAGCAGCGCATTTAACCAAGAGACCCAGTACTTC.

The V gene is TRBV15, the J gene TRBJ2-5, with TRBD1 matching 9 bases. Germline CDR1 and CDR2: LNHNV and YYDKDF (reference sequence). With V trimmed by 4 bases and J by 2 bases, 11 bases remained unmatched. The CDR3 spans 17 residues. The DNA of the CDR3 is TGTGCCACCAGCAACCTAGGGACAGGGCAAAAGCAAGAGACCCAGTACTTC. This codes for CATSNLGTGQKQETQYF.

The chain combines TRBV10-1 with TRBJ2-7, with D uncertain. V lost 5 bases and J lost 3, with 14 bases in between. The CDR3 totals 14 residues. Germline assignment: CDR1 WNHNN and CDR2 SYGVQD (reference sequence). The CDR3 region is CASSLDSANYEQYF. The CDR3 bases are TGCGCCAGCAGTCTCGATTCCGCCAACTACGAGCAGTACTTC.

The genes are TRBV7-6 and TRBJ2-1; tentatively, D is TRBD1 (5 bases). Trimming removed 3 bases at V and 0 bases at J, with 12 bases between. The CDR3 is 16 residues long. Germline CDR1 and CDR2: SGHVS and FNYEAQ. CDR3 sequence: CASSLTQASSYNEQFF. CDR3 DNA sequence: TGTGCCAGCAGCTTGACACAGGCGAGCTCCTACAATGAGCAGTTCTTC.

The DNA of the CDR3 is TGCGCCAGCAGCCAAGATTGGGGGACAAGAATCTACGAGCAGTACTTC. It translates to CASSQDWGTRIYEQYF. The genes are TRBV4-1 and TRBJ2-7; a weak D match, TRBD1 (6 bases). The germline V and J ends were trimmed by 0 bases and 3 bases, with 15 bases remaining between them. CDR3 length: 16 amino acids. Germline CDR1 reads MGHRA; CDR2 reads YSYEKL.